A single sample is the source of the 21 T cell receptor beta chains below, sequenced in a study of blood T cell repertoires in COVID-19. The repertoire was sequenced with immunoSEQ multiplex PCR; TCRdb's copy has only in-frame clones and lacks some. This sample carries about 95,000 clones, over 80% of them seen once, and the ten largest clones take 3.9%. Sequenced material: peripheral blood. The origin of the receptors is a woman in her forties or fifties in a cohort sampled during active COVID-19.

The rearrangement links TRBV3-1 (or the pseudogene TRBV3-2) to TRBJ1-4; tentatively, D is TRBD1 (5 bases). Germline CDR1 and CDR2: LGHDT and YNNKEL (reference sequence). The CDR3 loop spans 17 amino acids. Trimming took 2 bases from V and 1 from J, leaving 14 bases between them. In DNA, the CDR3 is TGTGCCAGCAGCCAAAGGGGTGTGGGGTTAACTAATGAAAAACTGTTTTTT. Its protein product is CASSQRGVGLTNEKLFF.

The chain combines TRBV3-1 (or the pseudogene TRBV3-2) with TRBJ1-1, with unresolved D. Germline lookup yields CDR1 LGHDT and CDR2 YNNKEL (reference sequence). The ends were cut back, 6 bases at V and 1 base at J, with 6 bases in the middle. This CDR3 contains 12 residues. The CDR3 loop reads CASSAGNTEAFF. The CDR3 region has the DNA TGTGCCAGCAGTGCGGGGAACACTGAAGCTTTCTTT.

The CDR3 is CASSFPGRANGDTQYF. The CDR3 DNA is TGTGCCAGCAGTTTCCCCGGGAGGGCCAATGGAGATACGCAGTATTTT. The V gene is TRBV28, the J gene TRBJ2-3; TRBD2 aligns across 8 bases. The ends lost 3 bases at V and 5 bases at J; junction bases unmatched: 10. Germline-derived CDR1 and CDR2 are MDHEN and SYDVKM. This CDR3 has 16 residues.

This CDR3 reads CSASRLTGTNTEAFF. In DNA form, the CDR3 reads TGCAGCGCCTCTAGACTGACAGGGACGAACACTGAAGCTTTCTTT. J is TRBJ1-1 and V is TRBV29-1; 7 nucleotides agree with TRBD1. The junction had 12 bases not matched to a gene; V was cut back by 7 bases and J by 1 base. Per the germline V gene, CDR1 is SQVTM and CDR2 is ANQGSEA. The CDR3 spans 15 residues.

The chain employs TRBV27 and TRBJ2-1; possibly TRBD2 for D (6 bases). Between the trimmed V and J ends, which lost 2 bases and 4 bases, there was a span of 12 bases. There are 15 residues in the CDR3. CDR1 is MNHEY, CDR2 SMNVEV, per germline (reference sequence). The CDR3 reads CASSLIGGSYNEQFF. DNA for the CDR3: TGTGCCAGCAGTTTAATTGGGGGGTCGTACAATGAGCAGTTCTTC.

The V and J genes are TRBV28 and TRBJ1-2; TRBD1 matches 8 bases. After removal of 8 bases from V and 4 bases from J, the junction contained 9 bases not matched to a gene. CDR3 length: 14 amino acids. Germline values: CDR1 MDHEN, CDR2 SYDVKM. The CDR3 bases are TGTGCCAGCCGACCAACAGGGGGAACCTATGGCTACACCTTC. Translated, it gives CASRPTGGTYGYTF.

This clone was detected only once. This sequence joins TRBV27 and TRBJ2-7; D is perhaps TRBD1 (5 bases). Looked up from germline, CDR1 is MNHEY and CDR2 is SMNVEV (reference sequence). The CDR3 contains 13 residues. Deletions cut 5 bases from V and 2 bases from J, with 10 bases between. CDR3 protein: CASSATVPYEQYF. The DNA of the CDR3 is TGTGCCAGCAGTGCGACAGTCCCCTACGAGCAGTACTTC.

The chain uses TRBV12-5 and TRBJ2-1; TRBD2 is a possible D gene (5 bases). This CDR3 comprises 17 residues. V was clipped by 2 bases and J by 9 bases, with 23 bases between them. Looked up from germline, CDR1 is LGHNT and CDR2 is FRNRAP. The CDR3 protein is CASGLLSGSAKSGEQFF. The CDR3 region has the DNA TGTGCTAGTGGTTTGTTATCGGGGAGTGCGAAATCGGGTGAGCAGTTCTTC.

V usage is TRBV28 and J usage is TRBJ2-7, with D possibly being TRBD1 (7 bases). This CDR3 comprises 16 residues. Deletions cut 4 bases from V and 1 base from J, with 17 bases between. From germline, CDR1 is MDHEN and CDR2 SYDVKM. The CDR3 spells CASSSAGGQKSYEQYF. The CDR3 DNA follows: TGTGCCAGCAGTTCCGCCGGGGGACAGAAGTCCTACGAGCAGTACTTC.

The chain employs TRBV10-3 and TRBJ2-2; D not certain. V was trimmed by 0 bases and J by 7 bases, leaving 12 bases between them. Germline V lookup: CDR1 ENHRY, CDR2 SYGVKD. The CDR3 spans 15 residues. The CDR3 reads CAISESTAGDGELFF. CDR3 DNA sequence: TGTGCCATCAGTGAGTCAACAGCAGGTGACGGGGAGCTGTTTTTT.

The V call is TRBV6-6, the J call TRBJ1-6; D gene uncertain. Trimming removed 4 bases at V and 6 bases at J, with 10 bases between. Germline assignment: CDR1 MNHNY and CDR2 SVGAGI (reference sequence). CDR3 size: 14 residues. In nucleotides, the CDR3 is TGTGCCAGCAGTTCGGACTTCGGTAATTCACCCCTCCACTTT. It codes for CASSSDFGNSPLHF.

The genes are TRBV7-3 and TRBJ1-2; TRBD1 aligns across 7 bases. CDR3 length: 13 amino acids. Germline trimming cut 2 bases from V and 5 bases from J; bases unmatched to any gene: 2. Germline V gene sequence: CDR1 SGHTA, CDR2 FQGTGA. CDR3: CASSLDREYGYTF. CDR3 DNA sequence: TGTGCCAGCAGCTTAGACAGGGAATATGGCTACACCTTC.

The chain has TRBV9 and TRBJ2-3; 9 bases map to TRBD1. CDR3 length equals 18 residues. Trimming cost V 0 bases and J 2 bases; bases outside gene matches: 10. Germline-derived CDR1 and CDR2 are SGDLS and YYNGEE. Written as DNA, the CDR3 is TGTGCCAGCAGCGTAGCTACCCCCGGGACAGGGTACACAGATACGCAGTATTTT. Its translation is CASSVATPGTGYTDTQYF.

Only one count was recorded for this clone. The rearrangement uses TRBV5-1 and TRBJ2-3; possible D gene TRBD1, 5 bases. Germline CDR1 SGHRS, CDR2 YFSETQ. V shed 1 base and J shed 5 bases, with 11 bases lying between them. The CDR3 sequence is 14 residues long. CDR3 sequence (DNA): TGCGCCAGCAGCTTGAGGCAGGGATTAGATACGCAGTATTTT. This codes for CASSLRQGLDTQYF. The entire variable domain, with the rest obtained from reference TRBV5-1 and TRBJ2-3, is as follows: KAGVTQTPRYLIKTRGQQVTLSCSPISGHRSVSWYQQTPGQGLQFLFEYFSETQRNKGNFPGRFSGRQFSNSRSEMNVSTLELGDSALYLCASSLRQGLDTQYFGPGTRLTVL.

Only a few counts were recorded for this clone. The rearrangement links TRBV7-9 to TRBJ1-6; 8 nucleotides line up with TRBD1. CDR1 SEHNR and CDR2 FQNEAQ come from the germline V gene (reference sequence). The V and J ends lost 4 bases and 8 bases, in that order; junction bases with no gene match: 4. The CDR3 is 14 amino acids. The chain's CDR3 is CASSSQGGDSPLHF. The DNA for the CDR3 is TGTGCCAGCAGCTCACAGGGGGGAGATTCACCCCTCCACTTT. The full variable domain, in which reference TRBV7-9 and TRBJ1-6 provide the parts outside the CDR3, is DTGVSQNPRHKITKRGQNVTFRCDPISEHNRLYWYRQTLGQGPEFLTYFQNEAQLEKSRLLSDRFSAERPKGSFSTLEIQRTEQGDSAMYLCASSSQGGDSPLHFGNGTRLTVT.

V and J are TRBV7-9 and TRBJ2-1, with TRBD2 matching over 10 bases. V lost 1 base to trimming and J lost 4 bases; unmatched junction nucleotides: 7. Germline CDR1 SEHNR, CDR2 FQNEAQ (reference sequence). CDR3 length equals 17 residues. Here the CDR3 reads CASSLGPLAGVYNEQFF. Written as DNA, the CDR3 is TGTGCCAGCAGCTTAGGCCCCCTAGCGGGAGTATACAATGAGCAGTTCTTC.

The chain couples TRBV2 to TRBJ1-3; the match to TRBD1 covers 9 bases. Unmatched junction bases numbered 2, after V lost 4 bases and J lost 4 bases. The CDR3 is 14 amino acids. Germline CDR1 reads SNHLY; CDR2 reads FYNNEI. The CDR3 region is CASSGDRAGNTIYF. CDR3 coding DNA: TGTGCCAGCAGTGGGGACAGGGCCGGAAACACCATATATTTT.

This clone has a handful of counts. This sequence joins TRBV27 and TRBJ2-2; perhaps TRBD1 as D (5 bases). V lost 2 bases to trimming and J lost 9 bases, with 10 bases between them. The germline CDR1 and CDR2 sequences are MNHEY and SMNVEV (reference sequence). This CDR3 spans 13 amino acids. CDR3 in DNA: TGTGCCAGCAGTTTAGTAATGGGGCGGGAGCTGTTTTTT. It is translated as CASSLVMGRELFF.

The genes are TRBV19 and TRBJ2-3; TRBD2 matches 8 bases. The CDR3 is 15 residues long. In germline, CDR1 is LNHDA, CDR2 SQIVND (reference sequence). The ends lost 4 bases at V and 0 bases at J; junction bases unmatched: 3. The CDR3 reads CASSTPSGSTDTQYF. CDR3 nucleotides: TGTGCCAGTAGTACCCCTAGCGGGAGCACAGATACGCAGTATTTT.

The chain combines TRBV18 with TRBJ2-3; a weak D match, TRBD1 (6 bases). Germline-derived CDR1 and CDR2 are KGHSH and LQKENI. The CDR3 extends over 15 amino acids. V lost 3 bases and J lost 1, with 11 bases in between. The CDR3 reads CASSPLAGGTDTQYF. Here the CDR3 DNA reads TGTGCCAGCTCACCTTTGGCAGGGGGCACAGATACGCAGTATTTT.

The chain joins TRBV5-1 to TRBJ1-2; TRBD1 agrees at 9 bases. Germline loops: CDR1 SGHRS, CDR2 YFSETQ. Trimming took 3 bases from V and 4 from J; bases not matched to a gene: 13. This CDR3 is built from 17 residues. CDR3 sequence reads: CASSSGQGRASVYGYTF. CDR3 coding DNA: TGCGCCAGCAGCTCCGGACAGGGGCGAGCATCGGTCTATGGCTACACCTTC.